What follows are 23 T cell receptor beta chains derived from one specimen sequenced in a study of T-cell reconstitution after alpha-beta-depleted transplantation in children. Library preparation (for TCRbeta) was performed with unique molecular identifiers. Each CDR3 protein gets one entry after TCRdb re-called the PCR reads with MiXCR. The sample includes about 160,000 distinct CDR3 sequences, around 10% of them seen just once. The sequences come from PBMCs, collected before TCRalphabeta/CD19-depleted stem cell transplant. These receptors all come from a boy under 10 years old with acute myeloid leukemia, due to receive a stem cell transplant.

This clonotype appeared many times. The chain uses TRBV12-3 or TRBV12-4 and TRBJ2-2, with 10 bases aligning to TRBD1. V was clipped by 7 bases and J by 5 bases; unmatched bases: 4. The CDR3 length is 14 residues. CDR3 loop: CASTPGQGTGELFF. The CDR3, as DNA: TGTGCCAGCACCCCGGGACAGGGGACCGGGGAGCTGTTTTTT.

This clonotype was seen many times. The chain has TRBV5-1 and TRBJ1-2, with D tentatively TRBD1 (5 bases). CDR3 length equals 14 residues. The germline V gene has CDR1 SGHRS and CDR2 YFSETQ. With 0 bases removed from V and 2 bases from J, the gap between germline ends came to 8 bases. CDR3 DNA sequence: TGCGCCAGCAGCTTGGGGCAGGGCAACTATGGCTACACCTTC. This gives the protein CASSLGQGNYGYTF.

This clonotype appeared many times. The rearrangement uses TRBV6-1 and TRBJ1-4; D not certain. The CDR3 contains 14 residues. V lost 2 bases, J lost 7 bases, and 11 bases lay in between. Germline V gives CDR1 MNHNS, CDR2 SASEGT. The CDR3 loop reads CASSELGTAEKLFF. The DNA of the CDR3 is TGTGCCAGCAGTGAATTGGGAACAGCTGAAAAACTGTTTTTT.

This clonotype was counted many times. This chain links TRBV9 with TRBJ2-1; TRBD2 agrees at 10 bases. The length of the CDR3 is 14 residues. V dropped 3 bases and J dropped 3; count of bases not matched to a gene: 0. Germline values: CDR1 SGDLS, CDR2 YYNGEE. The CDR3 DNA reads TGTGCCAGCAGCGGACTAGCGGGCTACAATGAGCAGTTCTTC. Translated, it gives CASSGLAGYNEQFF.

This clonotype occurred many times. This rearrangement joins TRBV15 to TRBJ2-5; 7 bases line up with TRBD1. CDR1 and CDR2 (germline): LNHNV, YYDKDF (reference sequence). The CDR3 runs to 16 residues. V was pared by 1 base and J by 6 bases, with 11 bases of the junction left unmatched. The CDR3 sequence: CATSRVKGAIEKTQYF. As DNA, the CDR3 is TGTGCCACCAGCAGAGTCAAGGGGGCGATTGAGAAGACCCAGTACTTC.

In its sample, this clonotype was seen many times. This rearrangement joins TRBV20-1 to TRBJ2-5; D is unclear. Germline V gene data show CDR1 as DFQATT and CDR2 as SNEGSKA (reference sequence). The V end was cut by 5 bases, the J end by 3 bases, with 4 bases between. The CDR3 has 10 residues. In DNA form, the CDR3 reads TGCAGTGCTCGAAAAGAGACCCAGTACTTC. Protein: CSARKETQYF.

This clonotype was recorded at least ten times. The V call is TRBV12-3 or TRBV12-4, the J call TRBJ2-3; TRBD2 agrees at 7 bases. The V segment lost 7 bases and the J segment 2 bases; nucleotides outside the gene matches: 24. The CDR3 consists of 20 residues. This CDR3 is CASNHPEAPGGPATTDTQYF. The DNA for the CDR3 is TGTGCCAGCAACCACCCTGAGGCACCGGGAGGACCGGCCACCACAGATACGCAGTATTTT.

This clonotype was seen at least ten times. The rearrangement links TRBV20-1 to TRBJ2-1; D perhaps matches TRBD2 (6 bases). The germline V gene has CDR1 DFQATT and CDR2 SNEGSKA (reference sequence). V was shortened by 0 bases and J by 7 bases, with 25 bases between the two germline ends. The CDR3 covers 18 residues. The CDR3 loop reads CSARDLVFGGNNGNEQFF. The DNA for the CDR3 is TGCAGTGCTAGAGATTTGGTGTTTGGGGGGAACAACGGGAATGAGCAGTTCTTC.

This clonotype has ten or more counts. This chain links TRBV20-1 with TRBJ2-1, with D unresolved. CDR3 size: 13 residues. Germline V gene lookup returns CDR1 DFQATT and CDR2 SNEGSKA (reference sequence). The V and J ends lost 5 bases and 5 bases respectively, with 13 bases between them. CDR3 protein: CSADPRADNEQFF. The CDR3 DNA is TGCAGTGCTGACCCTCGGGCTGACAATGAGCAGTTCTTC.

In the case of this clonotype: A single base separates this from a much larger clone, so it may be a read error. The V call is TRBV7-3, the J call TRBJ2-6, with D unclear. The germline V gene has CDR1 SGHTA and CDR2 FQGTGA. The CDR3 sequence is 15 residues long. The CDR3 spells CAGSSGTSGANVLTF. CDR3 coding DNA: TGTGCCGGCAGCTCCGGCACCTCTGGGGCCAACGTCCTGACTTTC. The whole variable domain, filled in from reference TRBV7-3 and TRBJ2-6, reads GAGVSQTPSNKVTEKGKYVELRCDPISGHTALYWYRQSLGQGPEFLIYFQGTGAADDSGLPNDRFFAVRPEGSVSTLKIQRTERGDSAVYLCAGSSGTSGANVLTFGAGSRLTVL.

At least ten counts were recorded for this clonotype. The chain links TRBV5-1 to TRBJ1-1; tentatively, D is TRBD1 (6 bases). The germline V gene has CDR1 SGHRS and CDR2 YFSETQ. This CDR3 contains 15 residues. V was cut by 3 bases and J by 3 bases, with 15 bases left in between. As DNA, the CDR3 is TGCGCCAGCAGCTCCGGGACACCTTTGTACACTGAAGCTTTCTTT. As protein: CASSSGTPLYTEAFF. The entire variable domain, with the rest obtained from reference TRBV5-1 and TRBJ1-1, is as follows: KAGVTQTPRYLIKTRGQQVTLSCSPISGHRSVSWYQQTPGQGLQFLFEYFSETQRNKGNFPGRFSGRQFSNSRSEMNVSTLELGDSALYLCASSSGTPLYTEAFFGQGTRLTVV.

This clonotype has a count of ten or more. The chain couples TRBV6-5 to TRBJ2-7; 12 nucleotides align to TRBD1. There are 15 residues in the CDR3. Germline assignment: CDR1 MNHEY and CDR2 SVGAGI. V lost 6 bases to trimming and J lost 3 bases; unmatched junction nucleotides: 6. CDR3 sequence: CASRRDRGRLYEQYF. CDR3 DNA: TGTGCCAGCAGACGGGACAGGGGGCGTCTCTACGAGCAGTACTTC.

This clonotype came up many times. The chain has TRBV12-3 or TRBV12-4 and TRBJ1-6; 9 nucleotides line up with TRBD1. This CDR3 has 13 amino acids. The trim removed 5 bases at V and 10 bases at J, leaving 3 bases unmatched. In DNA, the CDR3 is TGTGCCAGCAGTACAGGGGGCCTATCACCCCTCCACTTT. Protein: CASSTGGLSPLHF.

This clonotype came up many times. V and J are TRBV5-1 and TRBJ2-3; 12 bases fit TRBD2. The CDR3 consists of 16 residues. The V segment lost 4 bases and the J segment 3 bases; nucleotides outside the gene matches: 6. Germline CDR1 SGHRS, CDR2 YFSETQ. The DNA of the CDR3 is TGCGCCAGCAGCGTGCCCGGGACTAGCGGGACAGATACGCAGTATTTT. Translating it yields CASSVPGTSGTDTQYF.

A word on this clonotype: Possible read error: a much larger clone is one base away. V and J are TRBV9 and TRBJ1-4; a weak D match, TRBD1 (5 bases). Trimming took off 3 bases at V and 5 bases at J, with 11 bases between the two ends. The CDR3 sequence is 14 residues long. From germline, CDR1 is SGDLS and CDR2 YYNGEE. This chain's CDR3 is CASSEGLENEKLFF. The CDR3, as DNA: TGTGCCAGCAGCGAGGGACTGGAAAATGAAAAACTGTTTTTT.

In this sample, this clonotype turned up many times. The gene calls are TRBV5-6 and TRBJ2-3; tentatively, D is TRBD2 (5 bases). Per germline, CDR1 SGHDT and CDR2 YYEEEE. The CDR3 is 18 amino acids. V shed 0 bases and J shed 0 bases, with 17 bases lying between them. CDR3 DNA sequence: TGTGCCAGCAGCTTGGCCCGCTCTCCCAGCGGTAGCACAGATACGCAGTATTTT. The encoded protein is CASSLARSPSGSTDTQYF.

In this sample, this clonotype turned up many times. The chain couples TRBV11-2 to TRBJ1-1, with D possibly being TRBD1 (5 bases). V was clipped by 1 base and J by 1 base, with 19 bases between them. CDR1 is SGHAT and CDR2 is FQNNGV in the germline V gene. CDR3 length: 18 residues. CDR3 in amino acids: CASSLGRGPPTKNTEAFF. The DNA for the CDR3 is TGTGCCAGCAGCTTAGGTCGGGGACCCCCCACCAAGAACACTGAAGCTTTCTTT.

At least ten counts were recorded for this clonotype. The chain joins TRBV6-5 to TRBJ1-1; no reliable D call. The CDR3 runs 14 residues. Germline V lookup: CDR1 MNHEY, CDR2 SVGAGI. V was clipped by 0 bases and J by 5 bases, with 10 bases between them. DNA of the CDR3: TGTGCCAGCAGTTACTCGAGTACCGAAACTGAAGCTTTCTTT. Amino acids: CASSYSSTETEAFF.

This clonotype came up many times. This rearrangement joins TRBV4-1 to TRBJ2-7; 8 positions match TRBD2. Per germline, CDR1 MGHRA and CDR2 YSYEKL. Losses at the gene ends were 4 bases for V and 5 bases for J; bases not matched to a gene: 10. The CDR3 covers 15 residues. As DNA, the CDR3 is TGCGCCAGCAGCCCCGAAGGTCGGGGGGGAGACGAGCAGTACGTC. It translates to CASSPEGRGGDEQYV.

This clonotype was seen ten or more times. CDR3 loop: CASSSGVRLETQYF. The CDR3 nucleotides read TGTGCCAGCAGCTCCGGCGTGCGATTGGAGACCCAGTACTTC. The rearrangement uses TRBV11-2 and TRBJ2-5; no clear D. In germline, CDR1 is SGHAT, CDR2 FQNNGV. V was cut by 4 bases and J by 5 bases, with 14 bases left in between. The CDR3 loop spans 14 amino acids.

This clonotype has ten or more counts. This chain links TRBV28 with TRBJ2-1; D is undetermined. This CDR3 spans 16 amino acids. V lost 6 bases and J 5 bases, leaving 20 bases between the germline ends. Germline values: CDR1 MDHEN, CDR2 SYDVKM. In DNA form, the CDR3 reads TGTGCCAGCAGCCCCCTGGCCGCAATCGTCAACAATGAGCAGTTCTTC. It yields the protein CASSPLAAIVNNEQFF.

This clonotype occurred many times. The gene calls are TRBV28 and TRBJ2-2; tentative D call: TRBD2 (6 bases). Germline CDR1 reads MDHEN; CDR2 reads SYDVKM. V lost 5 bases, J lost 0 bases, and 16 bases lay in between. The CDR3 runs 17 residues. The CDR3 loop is CASSTPPLAANTGELFF. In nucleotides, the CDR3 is TGTGCCAGCAGTACCCCCCCTTTAGCGGCGAACACCGGGGAGCTGTTTTTT.

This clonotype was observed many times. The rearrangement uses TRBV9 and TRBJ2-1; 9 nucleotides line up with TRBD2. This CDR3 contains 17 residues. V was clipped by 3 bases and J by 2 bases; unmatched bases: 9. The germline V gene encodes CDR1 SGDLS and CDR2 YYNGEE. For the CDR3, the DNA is TGTGCCAGCAGCGCCGCGTACGGCGGGGGGGCCTACAATGAGCAGTTCTTC. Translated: CASSAAYGGGAYNEQFF.